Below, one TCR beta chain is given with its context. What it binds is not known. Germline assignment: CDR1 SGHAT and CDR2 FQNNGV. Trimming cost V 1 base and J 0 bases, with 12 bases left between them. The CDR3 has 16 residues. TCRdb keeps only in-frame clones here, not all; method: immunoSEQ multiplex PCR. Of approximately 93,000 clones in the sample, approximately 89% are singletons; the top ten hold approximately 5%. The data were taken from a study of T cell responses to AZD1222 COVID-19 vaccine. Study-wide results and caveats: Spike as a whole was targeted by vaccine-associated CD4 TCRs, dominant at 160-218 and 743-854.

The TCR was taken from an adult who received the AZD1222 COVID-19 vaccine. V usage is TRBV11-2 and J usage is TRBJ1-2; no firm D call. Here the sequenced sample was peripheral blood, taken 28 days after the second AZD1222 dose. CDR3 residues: CASSLGLLVANYGYTF. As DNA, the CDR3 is TGTGCCAGCAGCTTAGGCCTCCTCGTGGCTAACTATGGCTACACCTTC.